Each of the 15 T cell receptor beta chains below was sequenced from the same sample in a study of breast tumors, draining lymph nodes, adjacent tissues. One entry per CDR3 protein, called by TCRdb with MiXCR from the multiplex PCR reads. The repertoire has around 140,000 distinct CDR3 sequences, around a third of them found once; the top ten carry roughly 2.2%. Breast cancer patients provided tissue from their axillary draining lymph nodes. The material sequenced was axillary lymph node tissue. The receptor source for this set is a female donor with breast cancer. Some clones in this sample may be carry-over from other donors' samples.

This clonotype showed up many times. V gene TRBV5-1 combines with J gene TRBJ2-6; TRBD1 might be the D (5 bases). The CDR3 extends over 17 amino acids. The germline V gene has CDR1 SGHRS and CDR2 YFSETQ. V dropped 3 bases and J dropped 0 bases, with 13 bases sitting between them. CDR3 sequence: CASSSQMTDSGANVLTF. The CDR3 nucleotides are TGCGCCAGCAGCTCGCAAATGACAGACTCTGGGGCCAACGTCCTGACTTTC.

The rearrangement joins TRBV18 to TRBJ2-3; weak D call: TRBD2 (7 bases). The CDR3 length is 16 residues. The germline CDR1 and CDR2 sequences are KGHSH and LQKENI. Between the trimmed V and J ends, which lost 6 bases and 3 bases, there was a span of 19 bases. CDR3 in DNA: TGTGCCAGCTCCCCAGTGAAGGGGGGGCTAACAGATACGCAGTATTTT. Its protein product is CASSPVKGGLTDTQYF.

The genes are TRBV11-3 and TRBJ1-4; D is ambiguous. Germline lookup yields CDR1 SGHNT and CDR2 YENEEA. Trimming stripped 4 bases from V and 4 bases from J, with 22 bases between. The CDR3 has 18 amino acids. The CDR3 protein is CASSSTIYRSGFNEKLFF. CDR3 DNA sequence: TGTGCCAGCAGCTCTACAATCTATCGTAGCGGGTTTAATGAAAAACTGTTTTTT.

This clonotype was counted many times. The chain recombines TRBV3-1 with TRBJ2-1; D perhaps matches TRBD2 (6 bases). CDR1 and CDR2 (germline): LGHDT, YNNKEL (reference sequence). Deletions cut 4 bases from V and 7 bases from J, with 14 bases between. The CDR3 has 14 residues. For the CDR3, the DNA is TGTGCCAGCAGCCGGGGGGTGGGTTTAAATGAGCAGTTCTTC. Protein: CASSRGVGLNEQFF.

This clonotype was observed many times. V and J are TRBV7-9 and TRBJ1-4; 10 bases match TRBD1. J gave up 7 bases and V 5 bases, and 7 bases lay outside the gene matches. In germline, CDR1 is SEHNR, CDR2 FQNEAQ (reference sequence). The CDR3 spans 15 residues. The CDR3 DNA reads as TGTGCCAGCAGCCCCGGGACAGGGGCTAGTGAAAAACTGTTTTTT. This codes for CASSPGTGASEKLFF. The full variable domain, with the rest looked up from reference TRBV7-9 and TRBJ1-4, is DTGVSQNPRHKITKRGQNVTFRCDPISEHNRLYWYRQTLGQGPEFLTYFQNEAQLEKSRLLSDRFSAERPKGSFSTLEIQRTEQGDSAMYLCASSPGTGASEKLFFGSGTQLSVL.

The V and J genes are TRBV20-1 and TRBJ1-3; 8 nucleotides match TRBD1. The CDR3 runs 15 residues. CDR1 and CDR2 (germline): DFQATT, SNEGSKA (reference sequence). J lost 6 bases, V lost 0 bases, and 7 bases had no gene match. The CDR3 sequence: CSARDLRQGSNTIYF. The CDR3 nucleotides read TGCAGTGCTAGAGATTTGCGACAGGGGTCAAACACCATATATTTT.

The CDR3 sequence is CASSYGRSHSYNEQFF. For the CDR3, the DNA is TGTGCCAGCAGTTATGGTCGGAGTCATTCCTACAATGAGCAGTTCTTC. The rearrangement joins TRBV6-6 to TRBJ2-1; no definite D call. Trimming removed 3 bases at V and 1 base at J, with 13 bases between. CDR1 and CDR2 from the germline V gene are MNHNY and SVGAGI (reference sequence). This CDR3 has 16 residues.

This chain joins TRBV7-3 and TRBJ2-2, with D unclear. Germline CDR1 reads SGHTA; CDR2 reads FQGTGA. V was cut by 6 bases and J by 1 base, with 9 bases left in between. There are 14 residues in the CDR3. The CDR3: CASSLSGNTGELFF. CDR3 nucleotide sequence: TGTGCCAGCAGTCTCTCAGGGAACACCGGGGAGCTGTTTTTT. The full variable domain, rest sourced from reference TRBV7-3 and TRBJ2-2, is GAGVSQTPSNKVTEKGKYVELRCDPISGHTALYWYRQSLGQGPEFLIYFQGTGAADDSGLPNDRFFAVRPEGSVSTLKIQRTERGDSAVYLCASSLSGNTGELFFGEGSRLTVL.

This clonotype has ten or more counts. This chain uses TRBV6-6 with TRBJ2-3; weak D call: TRBD1 (6 bases). Trimming pared 6 bases from V and 2 bases from J, leaving 18 bases between. The germline V gene encodes CDR1 MNHNY and CDR2 SVGAGI (reference sequence). The length of the CDR3 is 16 residues. CDR3 sequence (DNA): TGTGCCAGCAGCCGACCCCCGGACAGACCCACAGATACGCAGTATTTT. Encoded protein: CASSRPPDRPTDTQYF.

This clonotype was seen at least ten times. One base away lies a much larger clone, so this may be a sequencing read error. The rearrangement links TRBV14 to TRBJ2-5, with 11 positions matching TRBD2. The CDR3 has 15 amino acids. Losses at the gene ends were 2 bases for V and 13 bases for J; bases not matched to a gene: 12. From germline, CDR1 is SGHDN and CDR2 FVKESK. CDR3 in DNA: TGTGCCAGCAGCCAAACTAGCGGGGGCCGATCGGCCCCGTACTTC. Translation gives CASSQTSGGRSAPYF.

This clonotype was counted many times. This rearrangement joins TRBV6-1 to TRBJ2-3; no definite D call. The germline V gene encodes CDR1 MNHNS and CDR2 SASEGT. V dropped 5 bases and J dropped 1 base, with 7 bases sitting between them. The CDR3 has 13 amino acids. The CDR3 DNA reads as TGTGCCAGCAGTACCCCCGGCACAGATACGCAGTATTTT. It translates to CASSTPGTDTQYF.

As to this clonotype: With a much larger clone just one base away, this may be a read error. No conserved phenylalanine or tryptophan ends this CDR3, so it is likely a read error. This rearrangement joins TRBV28 to TRBJ1-2; D ambiguous. V lost 2 bases to trimming and J lost 2 bases, with 9 bases between them. CDR1 is MDHEN and CDR2 is SYDVKM in the germline V gene. The CDR3 runs 14 residues. The CDR3 spells CASSLQGQNYGYTS. The CDR3 DNA is TGTGCCAGCAGTTTACAAGGTCAGAACTATGGCTACACCTCC.

The chain combines TRBV10-3 with TRBJ1-2; a weak D match, TRBD1 (6 bases). The V end was cut by 2 bases, the J end by 7 bases, with 20 bases between. Looked up from germline, CDR1 is ENHRY and CDR2 is SYGVKD. The CDR3 length is 16 residues. The CDR3 region is CAISEGGVGGASGYTF. In DNA form, the CDR3 reads TGTGCCATCAGTGAGGGAGGGGTGGGGGGCGCATCTGGCTACACCTTC.

This rearrangement joins TRBV3-1 to TRBJ2-4, with TRBD2 matching 9 bases. The CDR3 has 16 amino acids. Per germline, CDR1 LGHDT and CDR2 YNNKEL (reference sequence). V gave up 5 bases and J gave up 8 bases; unmatched junction bases: 13. The CDR3 protein is CASSSTMAGGLDIQYF. In DNA form, the CDR3 reads TGTGCCAGCAGCTCTACAATGGCGGGGGGGCTAGACATTCAGTACTTC.

This clonotype was observed a single time. Given a much more abundant clone one base away, this may be a read error. V and J are TRBV6-1 and TRBJ2-3; TRBD1 aligns across 10 bases. Trimming removed 7 bases from V and 3 bases from J; junction bases left unmatched: 4. This CDR3 is 14 amino acids long. CDR1 and CDR2 (germline): MNHNS, SASEGT. The DNA for the CDR3 is TGTGCCAGCACACGGACAGGGGGGACAGATACGCAGTATTTT. Translation gives CASTRTGGTDTQYF.